The 4 T cell receptor beta chains below all came from one sample that was sequenced in a study of T cells after somatic rescue of genetic block. The method was immunoSEQ multiplex PCR; TCRdb's version includes in-frame clones alone and lacks a portion of them. The sample contains around 64,000 clones, just over 90% of which appear only once. The source material was peripheral blood mononuclear cells (PBMCs). Receptor source: a man aged 40-50 years.

This chain links TRBV12-5 with TRBJ2-7; D unresolved. Per germline, CDR1 LGHNT and CDR2 FRNRAP. The V end was cut by 0 bases, the J end by 3 bases, with 12 bases between. This CDR3 comprises 15 residues. CDR3 sequence: CASGLVMTEYYEQYF. In DNA, the CDR3 is TGTGCTAGTGGTTTGGTAATGACGGAATACTACGAGCAGTACTTC.

This clone occurred a few times. V gene TRBV10-2 combines with J gene TRBJ1-1; D gene uncertain. The CDR3 is 13 amino acids. The V and J ends lost 2 bases and 1 base respectively, with 5 bases between them. Germline-derived CDR1 and CDR2 are WSHSY and SAAADI. CDR3 sequence reads: CASSEGGNTEAFF. Written as DNA, the CDR3 is TGCGCCAGCAGTGAGGGCGGGAACACTGAAGCTTTCTTT.

This rearrangement joins TRBV6-5 to TRBJ1-6; 8 bases are a match to TRBD1. V shed 6 bases and J 6 bases; nucleotides not matched to a gene: 4. Per the germline V gene, CDR1 is MNHEY and CDR2 is SVGAGI. The CDR3 consists of 14 residues. The CDR3 nucleotides read TGTGCCAGCAGATCTGACAGGGGTAATTCACCCCTCCACTTT. It yields the protein CASRSDRGNSPLHF.

V gene TRBV30 combines with J gene TRBJ2-1; TRBD2 aligns across 9 bases. Germline V gene lookup returns CDR1 GTSNPN and CDR2 SVGIG (reference sequence). The length of the CDR3 is 17 residues. With V trimmed by 2 bases and J by 8 bases, 16 bases remained unmatched. CDR3 DNA: TGTGCCTGGAGTAGACCTATGGGCGGGGGGGATATTGATGAGCAGTTCTTC. Translated, it gives CAWSRPMGGGDIDEQFF.